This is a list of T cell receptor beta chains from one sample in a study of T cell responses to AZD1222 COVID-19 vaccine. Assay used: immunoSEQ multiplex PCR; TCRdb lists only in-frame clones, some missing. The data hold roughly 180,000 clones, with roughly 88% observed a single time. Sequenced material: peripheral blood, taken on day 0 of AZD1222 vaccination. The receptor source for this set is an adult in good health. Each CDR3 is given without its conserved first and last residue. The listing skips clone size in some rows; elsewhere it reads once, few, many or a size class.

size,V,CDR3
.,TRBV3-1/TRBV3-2,ASSPARHQPQH
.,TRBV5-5,ASGLFRDPTDTQY
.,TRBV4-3,ASSQGVNNEKLF
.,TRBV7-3,ASSLSPGWGYGYT
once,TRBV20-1,SASSTSGGTNTQY
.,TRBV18,ASSPGAEWGYT
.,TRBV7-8,ASSFGGENEQF
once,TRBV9,ASSVGGTNTGELF
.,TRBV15,ATSRPLALDEQY
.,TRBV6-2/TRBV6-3,ASSPGGATEAF
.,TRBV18,ASSSGLAGNNEQF
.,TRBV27,ASSLMGGNTIY
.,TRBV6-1,ASSGPGQGAGQPQH
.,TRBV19,ATEDGTYEQY
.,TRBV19,ASSPGQIYEQY
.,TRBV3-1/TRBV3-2,ASSQVGSGDYEQY
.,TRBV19,ASSPGQGATYSNQPQH
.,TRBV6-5,ASSFRTGEKLF
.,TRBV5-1,ASTQPGTTSTETQY
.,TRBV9,ASSPSGSDSIQY
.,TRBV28,ASSLGRAAGELF
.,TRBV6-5,ASSYGPGQSTDTQY
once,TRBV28,ASSFRGSGANVLT
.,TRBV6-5,ASTRAANEKLF
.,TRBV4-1,ASSQWTGNSNQPQH
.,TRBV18,ASSLKAQAANTGELF
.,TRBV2,ASSDSGTRDYNEQF
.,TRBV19,ASSIDSGAGELF
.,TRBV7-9,ASSDGVYEQY
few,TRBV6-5,ASARAPQGQPQH